Given below is one TCR beta chain in context. Its antigen is unknown. The V and J ends lost 5 bases and 2 bases respectively, with 3 bases between them. Looked up from germline, CDR1 is SGHVS and CDR2 is FQNEAQ. CDR3 length: 11 residues. The data were produced by immunoSEQ multiplex PCR, yet TCRdb's version contains in-frame clones alone and is incomplete. The sample has tens of thousands of clones, over 70% seen once; the top ten hold 1.5% to 1.8%. The data were obtained in a study of vaccination effects on CD4 cells after COVID-19. Regarding the study as a whole: Few convalescent patients and no early post-infection timepoints were included in the study. Among infection- and vaccine-induced clones, marked clonal contraction occurred late after vaccination.

Before any sequencing was done, the ViraFEST assay used viral peptide pools to expand antigen-specific CD4+ T cells. After roughly eleven days in culture, the CD4+ T cells were isolated. Each participant received a vaccine that was either BNT162b2 or mRNA-1273, given as two doses. Negative nucleocapsid antibody tests before and after vaccination confirmed no previous SARS-CoV-2 infection. Under 2.5 million PBMC were seeded per well and grown in the presence of about 9.5 IU/ml IL-2 and around 11 ug/ml peptides. This TCR was recovered from a human donor who received a COVID-19 vaccine. The sequenced sample was CD4+ T cells from PBMCs cultured with HCoV-229E spike peptides, obtained after COVID-19 vaccination. V is TRBV7-8 and J is TRBJ2-5; D gene ambiguous. In DNA form, the CDR3 reads TGTGCCAGCAGCCCACAAGAGACCCAGTACTTC. Translation gives CASSPQETQYF.